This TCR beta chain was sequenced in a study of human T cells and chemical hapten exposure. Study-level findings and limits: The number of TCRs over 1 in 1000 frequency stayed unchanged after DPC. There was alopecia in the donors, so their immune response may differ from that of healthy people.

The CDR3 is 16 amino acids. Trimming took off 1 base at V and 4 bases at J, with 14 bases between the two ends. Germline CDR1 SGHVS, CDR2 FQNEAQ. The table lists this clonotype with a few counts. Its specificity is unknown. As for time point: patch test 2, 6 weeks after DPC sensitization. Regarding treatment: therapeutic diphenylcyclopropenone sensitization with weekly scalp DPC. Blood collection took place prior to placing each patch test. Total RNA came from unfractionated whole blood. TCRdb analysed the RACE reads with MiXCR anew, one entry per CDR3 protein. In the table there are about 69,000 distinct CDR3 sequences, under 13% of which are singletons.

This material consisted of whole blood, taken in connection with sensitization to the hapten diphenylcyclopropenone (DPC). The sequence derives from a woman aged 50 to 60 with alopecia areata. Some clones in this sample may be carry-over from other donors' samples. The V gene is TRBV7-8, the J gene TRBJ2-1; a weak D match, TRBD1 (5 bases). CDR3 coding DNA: TGTGCCAGCAGCTTAGGGTCAGGGCGTTCGTACAATGAGCAGTTCTTC. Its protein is CASSLGSGRSYNEQFF.